This TCR beta chain emerged from a study of beta chain features in type 1 diabetes. The study's findings and limits: No resolution was reached here on whether HLA type influences TCRB rearrangement. TCRB CDR3 length was moderately but significantly reduced in all four CD4+ subsets of Type 1 diabetes patients. PCR might favor shorter templates, but any such skew would affect patients and controls equally.

Concerning this clone itself: Its specificity is unknown.

Sequencing targeted expressed TCRB transcripts, as all isolated RNA had been reverse transcribed. Read counts averaged about 3.57 million for samples of naive, central memory and regulatory T cells. The table came from immunoSEQ multiplex PCR; TCRdb's copy has only in-frame clones and leaves some out. The table includes 680,000 or so clones, 13% detected once. The CDR3 is 11 amino acids. Germline-derived CDR1 and CDR2 are SGHTS and YDEGEE. V was pared by 5 bases and J by 6 bases, with 8 bases between. CD45RO/CCR7/CD25/CD127/CD95/CD27 staining was used to isolate CD4+ naive, central memory, regulatory and stem cell-like memory cells by sorting.

This sequence was found in a man aged 18 to 35 with type 1 diabetes. This chain links TRBV5-8 with TRBJ1-1, with D unresolved. The sequencing input was naive CD4+ T cells from blood. The chain's CDR3 is CASRGGAEAFF. The CDR3 DNA sequence: TGTGCCAGCAGAGGAGGCGCTGAAGCTTTCTTT.